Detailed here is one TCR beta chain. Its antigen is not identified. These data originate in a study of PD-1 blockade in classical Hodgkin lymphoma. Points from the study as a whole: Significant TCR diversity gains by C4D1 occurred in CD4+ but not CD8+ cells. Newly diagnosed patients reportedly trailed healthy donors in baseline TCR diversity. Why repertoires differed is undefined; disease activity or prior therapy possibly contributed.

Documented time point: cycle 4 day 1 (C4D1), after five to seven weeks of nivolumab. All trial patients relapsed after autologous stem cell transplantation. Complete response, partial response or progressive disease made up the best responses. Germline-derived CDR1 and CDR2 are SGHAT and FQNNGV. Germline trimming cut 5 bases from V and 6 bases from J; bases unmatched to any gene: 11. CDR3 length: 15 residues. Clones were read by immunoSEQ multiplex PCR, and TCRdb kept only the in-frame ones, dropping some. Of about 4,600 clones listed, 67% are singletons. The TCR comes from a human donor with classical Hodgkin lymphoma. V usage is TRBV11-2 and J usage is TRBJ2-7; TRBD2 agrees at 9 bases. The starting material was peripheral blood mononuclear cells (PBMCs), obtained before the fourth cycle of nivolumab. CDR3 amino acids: CASSISFSGSFEQYF. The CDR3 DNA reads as TGTGCCAGCAGCATATCATTTAGCGGGAGCTTCGAGCAGTACTTC. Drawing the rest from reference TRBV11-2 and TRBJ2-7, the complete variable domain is EAGVAQSPRYKIIEKRQSVAFWCNPISGHATLYWYQQILGQGPKLLIQFQNNGVVDDSQLPKDRFSAERLKGVDSTLKIQPAKLEDSAVYLCASSISFSGSFEQYFGPGTRLTVT.